The 30 T cell receptor beta chains presented below share a single source sample, sequenced in a study of CD8 T cells in ankylosing spondylitis. TCRdb re-called the 5' RACE reads with MiXCR, one entry per CDR3 protein. The sample holds under 200,000 distinct CDR3 sequences, 9.8% seen once. Specimen: blood, either unsorted or a sorted T cell fraction (not recorded which). These receptors all stem from a female donor with ankylosing spondylitis or in good health (not recorded which).

This chain links TRBV6-1 with TRBJ2-7, with D uncertain. This CDR3 contains 14 residues. From germline, CDR1 is MNHNS and CDR2 SASEGT. V lost 4 bases and J lost 4, with 14 bases in between. The chain's CDR3 is CASSGPKDLYEQYF. The CDR3 region has the DNA TGTGCCAGCAGTGGGCCGAAAGACCTTTACGAGCAGTACTTC.

This clonotype has at least ten counts. CDR3 bases: TGTGCCAGCATTGGGTCGGGTACCCAGCATTTT. As protein: CASIGSGTQHF. The chain combines TRBV27 with TRBJ1-5; D is unclear. The V gene's germline CDR1 is MNHEY and CDR2 SMNVEV (reference sequence). This CDR3 region has 11 residues. V dropped 7 bases and J dropped 11 bases, with 12 bases sitting between them.

This clonotype was detected ten times or more. This rearrangement joins TRBV7-8 to TRBJ2-3; D unclear. Germline loops: CDR1 SGHVS, CDR2 FQNEAQ. The CDR3 contains 14 residues. V was trimmed by 2 bases and J by 2 bases, leaving 8 bases between them. The CDR3 loop reads CASSLSETTDTQYF. CDR3 DNA sequence: TGTGCCAGCAGCTTATCGGAGACCACAGATACGCAGTATTTT.

There are a few counts of this clonotype. CDR3 in amino acids: CASSSGQGIEKLFF. CDR3 DNA sequence: TGCGCCAGCAGCTCGGGACAGGGGATCGAAAAACTGTTTTTT. The chain employs TRBV5-1 and TRBJ1-4, with TRBD1 matching 10 bases. This CDR3 contains 14 residues. The junction had 4 bases not matched to a gene; V was cut back by 3 bases and J by 8 bases. Germline V gene lookup returns CDR1 SGHRS and CDR2 YFSETQ.

This clonotype was counted a few times. The chain is built from TRBV6-5 and TRBJ2-3, with no clear D. This CDR3 region has 14 residues. The germline gives CDR1 MNHEY, CDR2 SVGAGI. V was pared by 3 bases and J by 3 bases, with 10 bases between. CDR3 residues: CASSYASRTDTQYF. The CDR3, as DNA: TGTGCCAGCAGTTATGCCTCACGGACAGATACGCAGTATTTT.

This clonotype was counted at least ten times. This chain uses TRBV24-1 with TRBJ2-1; no clear D gene. The CDR3 is made up of 14 amino acids. Trimming left V 5 bases short and J 2 bases short, with 9 bases between. In germline, CDR1 is KGHDR, CDR2 SFDVKD. CDR3 sequence (DNA): TGTGCCACCAGTGGGGGAAAGACCTACAATGAGCAGTTCTTC. Encoded protein: CATSGGKTYNEQFF.

This clonotype was seen a handful of times. The chain couples TRBV20-1 to TRBJ1-1; D uncertain. V was shortened by 3 bases and J by 4 bases, with 9 bases between the two germline ends. In germline, CDR1 is DFQATT, CDR2 SNEGSKA (reference sequence). The CDR3 contains 12 residues. The chain's CDR3 is CSARMSGTEAFF. CDR3 nucleotides: TGCAGTGCTAGGATGTCGGGCACTGAAGCTTTCTTT.

This clonotype occurred many times. This chain links TRBV7-9 with TRBJ2-5, with 9 bases matching TRBD1. With 2 bases clipped from V and 1 base from J, the junction kept 2 bases outside the gene matches. The CDR3 is 15 amino acids. Germline loops: CDR1 SEHNR, CDR2 FQNEAQ (reference sequence). Here the CDR3 reads CASSLLGQGQETQYF. CDR3 sequence (DNA): TGTGCCAGCAGCTTATTGGGACAGGGCCAAGAGACCCAGTACTTC.

This clonotype turned up a few times. The gene calls are TRBV6-2 or TRBV6-3 and TRBJ2-7; D unresolved. This CDR3 has 13 residues. Trimming pared 7 bases from V and 2 bases from J, leaving 12 bases between. Per germline, CDR1 MNHEY and CDR2 SVGEGT. For the CDR3, the DNA is TGTGCCAGCACCCCTTTGCGCGCCTACGAGCAGTACTTC. Its translation is CASTPLRAYEQYF.

The chain links TRBV9 to TRBJ2-7; tentative D call: TRBD1 (5 bases). Trimming left V 0 bases short and J 1 base short, with 5 bases between. Germline assignment: CDR1 SGDLS and CDR2 YYNGEE. The CDR3 spans 13 residues. Here the CDR3 reads CASSVEGSYEQYF. The CDR3 DNA reads TGTGCCAGCAGCGTAGAGGGGTCCTACGAGCAGTACTTC.

This clonotype has a handful of counts. The J gene is TRBJ2-5, the V gene TRBV30; D perhaps matches TRBD1 (5 bases). V was trimmed by 2 bases and J by 5 bases, leaving 21 bases between them. Germline loops: CDR1 GTSNPN, CDR2 SVGIG (reference sequence). The CDR3 is made up of 16 amino acids. The CDR3 DNA follows: TGTGCCTGGAGTACACTTGGGGCGTATCGGAGCGAGACCCAGTACTTC. Encoded protein: CAWSTLGAYRSETQYF.

This chain uses TRBV9 with TRBJ2-4; 7 bases line up with TRBD2. Germline CDR1 is SGDLS and CDR2 is YYNGEE. CDR3 length equals 15 residues. V lost 0 bases to trimming and J lost 0 bases; unmatched junction nucleotides: 0. The CDR3 protein is CASSVGGGAKNIQYF. The CDR3 DNA follows: TGTGCCAGCAGCGTAGGGGGGGGAGCCAAAAACATTCAGTACTTC.

This clonotype has only a few counts. The chain is built from TRBV19 and TRBJ1-6; D ambiguous. CDR1 and CDR2 (germline): LNHDA, SQIVND (reference sequence). The CDR3 has 13 residues. V lost 10 bases and J 2 bases, leaving 9 bases between the germline ends. The CDR3 loop reads CATSWAYNSPLHF. The CDR3 bases are TGTGCCACCTCGTGGGCCTATAATTCACCCCTCCACTTT.

The chain combines TRBV20-1 with TRBJ2-3; D unresolved. The CDR3 extends over 13 amino acids. Germline V CDR1 and CDR2: DFQATT, SNEGSKA (reference sequence). The germline V and J ends were trimmed by 4 bases and 2 bases, with 10 bases remaining between them. The CDR3 DNA reads as TGCAGTGCTAACCGGGCCCTCACAGATACGCAGTATTTT. Protein product: CSANRALTDTQYF.

This clonotype was picked up a small number of times. The V call is TRBV24-1, the J call TRBJ2-3; tentative D call: TRBD2 (6 bases). V lost 3 bases and J 1 base, leaving 16 bases between the germline ends. The CDR3 spans 17 residues. Germline values: CDR1 KGHDR, CDR2 SFDVKD. The CDR3 DNA follows: TGTGCCACCAGTGATGCCAGACTAGGGGAGCGCACAGATACGCAGTATTTT. As protein: CATSDARLGERTDTQYF.

This clonotype came up a few times. The rearrangement joins TRBV7-9 to TRBJ2-4; either TRBD1 or TRBD2 may supply D (5 bases each). The germline CDR1 and CDR2 sequences are SEHNR and FQNEAQ (reference sequence). The CDR3 has 14 residues. Trimming pared 1 base from V and 5 bases from J, leaving 9 bases between. The CDR3: CASSLGGTQNIQYF. The CDR3 DNA follows: TGTGCCAGCAGCTTAGGGGGGACCCAAAACATTCAGTACTTC.

There are a few counts of this clonotype. The chain employs TRBV14 and TRBJ1-1, with D hard to call. Per germline, CDR1 SGHDN and CDR2 FVKESK. The CDR3 consists of 15 residues. Between the trimmed V and J ends, which lost 4 bases and 1 base, there was a span of 13 bases. Here the CDR3 reads CASSPRETQNTEAFF. CDR3 sequence (DNA): TGTGCCAGCAGCCCCCGCGAGACACAGAACACTGAAGCTTTCTTT.

There are a few counts of this clonotype. The chain combines TRBV4-3 with TRBJ1-2; no clear D. Between the trimmed V and J ends, which lost 1 base and 7 bases, there was a span of 28 bases. CDR1 and CDR2 (germline): LGHNA, YSLEER. This CDR3 contains 19 residues. The CDR3 DNA is TGCGCCAGCAGCCAAGGCCTAAGGCCTTCGGGGAGAGCAACGGTTGGCTACACCTTC. Translated, it gives CASSQGLRPSGRATVGYTF.

This chain uses TRBV4-3 with TRBJ2-1; 11 bases map to TRBD2. V lost 5 bases to trimming and J lost 8 bases; unmatched junction nucleotides: 5. CDR1 and CDR2 from the germline V gene are LGHNA and YSLEER. The CDR3 has 14 amino acids. As DNA, the CDR3 is TGCGCCAGCAGCTATCGGACTAGCGGGTATGAGCAGTTCTTC. Protein product: CASSYRTSGYEQFF.

This clonotype has at least ten counts. The chain has TRBV10-3 and TRBJ1-1; D unresolved. CDR1 and CDR2 (germline): ENHRY, SYGVKD. Trimming removed 5 bases from V and 7 bases from J, with 8 bases in between. CDR3 length: 11 amino acids. CDR3: CAISPGNEAFF. In DNA form, the CDR3 reads TGTGCCATCAGTCCGGGAAATGAAGCTTTCTTT.

This clonotype was observed a handful of times. The genes are TRBV12-5 and TRBJ2-1; 10 bases are a match to TRBD2. Trimming removed 3 bases from V and 0 bases from J; junction bases left unmatched: 5. Germline V gene data show CDR1 as LGHNT and CDR2 as FRNRAP. The CDR3 is 17 residues long. The CDR3 DNA reads TGTGCTAGTGGTTTTACTAGCGGGACAAGCTCCTACAATGAGCAGTTCTTC. Residues: CASGFTSGTSSYNEQFF.

This clonotype was picked up a small number of times. V usage is TRBV28 and J usage is TRBJ2-4; the D gene is possibly TRBD2 (6 bases). This CDR3 has 12 amino acids. Germline V gene sequence: CDR1 MDHEN, CDR2 SYDVKM. Trimming removed 8 bases from V and 8 bases from J, with 13 bases in between. Written as DNA, the CDR3 is TGTGCCAGCTTACGGGGAGGTGACATTCAGTACTTC. It translates to CASLRGGDIQYF.

The CDR3 sequence is CASSQSGTSAKNIQYF. The CDR3, as DNA: TGCGCCAGCAGCCAGTCCGGGACTAGCGCAAAAAACATTCAGTACTTC. The rearrangement links TRBV4-1 to TRBJ2-4; TRBD2 agrees at 10 bases. The CDR3 covers 16 residues. Germline V CDR1 and CDR2: MGHRA, YSYEKL. The ends lost 3 bases at V and 4 bases at J; junction bases unmatched: 6.

In this sample, this clonotype turned up many times. CDR3 bases: TGTGCCAGCAGTAAGACGGACGTAAATGAGCAGTTCTTC. This encodes CASSKTDVNEQFF. The chain employs TRBV25-1 and TRBJ2-1; D is ambiguous. The CDR3 contains 13 residues. The germline V gene has CDR1 MGHDK and CDR2 SYGVNS. The V gene lost 5 bases and the J gene lost 7 bases, with 12 bases spanning the gap.

The chain combines TRBV7-8 with TRBJ1-1; D not resolved. Germline V gene sequence: CDR1 SGHVS, CDR2 FQNEAQ. V shed 5 bases and J shed 5 bases, with 15 bases lying between them. The CDR3 has 14 residues. The chain's CDR3 is CASSRRGGGTEAFF. CDR3 bases: TGTGCCAGCAGCCGCCGTGGAGGAGGGACTGAAGCTTTCTTT.

This clonotype was counted at least ten times. The junction and the germline gene differ at one end; a read error may be behind it. CDR3 nucleotides: TGTGCCAGCAGTTCCGGATCAGCGGTAGTCTTC. Amino acids: CASSSGSAVVF. The J gene is TRBJ2-1, the V gene TRBV6-5; tentatively, D is TRBD2 (5 bases). The CDR3 is 11 residues long. CDR1 and CDR2 from the germline V gene are MNHEY and SVGAGI.

This clonotype was found a few times. The chain is built from TRBV12-3 or TRBV12-4 and TRBJ2-2; 10 bases are shared with TRBD2. With V trimmed by 6 bases and J by 6 bases, 7 bases remained unmatched. This CDR3 has 15 amino acids. The CDR3 DNA reads as TGTGCCAGCAGCCCTGAAGCGGGAGGGCCCGGGGAGCTGTTTTTT. This codes for CASSPEAGGPGELFF.

J is TRBJ2-7 and V is TRBV6-2 or TRBV6-3; D unresolved. V gave up 2 bases and J gave up 3 bases, with 5 bases separating them. The CDR3 is made up of 12 amino acids. Germline CDR1 reads MNHEY; CDR2 reads SVGEGT. CDR3 sequence (DNA): TGTGCCAGCAGTTACGCGATCTACGAGCAGTACTTC. Protein: CASSYAIYEQYF.

This clonotype was found a few times. The chain recombines TRBV4-3 with TRBJ2-7; D call uncertain. Trimming cost V 0 bases and J 4 bases, with 13 bases left between them. CDR1 is LGHNA, CDR2 YSLEER, per germline. This CDR3 is 15 amino acids long. CDR3 sequence: CASSQETYGLYEQYF. The CDR3 bases are TGCGCCAGCAGCCAAGAGACCTACGGGCTTTACGAGCAGTACTTC.

This clonotype was recorded a few times. This chain joins TRBV2 and TRBJ2-7; TRBD2 matches at 14 bases. This CDR3 contains 18 residues. After removal of 7 bases from V and 0 bases from J, the junction contained 11 bases not matched to a gene. Germline-derived CDR1 and CDR2 are SNHLY and FYNNEI. CDR3 sequence: CASTTKGTSGGFSYEQYF. The DNA for the CDR3 is TGTGCCAGCACCACCAAGGGGACTAGCGGGGGATTCTCCTACGAGCAGTACTTC.